The 8 T cell receptor beta chains given below trace back to one sample, sequenced in a study of blood T cell repertoires in COVID-19. The repertoire was sequenced with immunoSEQ multiplex PCR; TCRdb's copy has only in-frame clones and lacks some. There are around 140,000 clones in the sample; 70% to 85% occur only once, and about 9.4% lies in the top ten. Sequencing was performed on peripheral blood. The source is a man aged 60 to 75 with active or convalescent COVID-19.

The J gene is TRBJ1-5, the V gene TRBV5-6; 9 positions match TRBD1. Germline assignment: CDR1 SGHDT and CDR2 YYEEEE. V gave up 4 bases and J gave up 2 bases; unmatched junction bases: 4. The CDR3 sequence is 15 residues long. The CDR3 bases are TGTGCCAGCAGCACCCGGGACAGGGGCAATCAGCCCCAGCATTTT. Protein product: CASSTRDRGNQPQHF.

V is TRBV6-5 and J is TRBJ2-5; TRBD2 matches at 8 bases. With V trimmed by 2 bases and J by 5 bases, 10 bases remained unmatched. Germline V gene sequence: CDR1 MNHEY, CDR2 SVGAGI. The CDR3 runs to 16 residues. The CDR3 DNA reads TGTGCCAGCAGTTACCAGGGATTAGCGGGGTCGGAGACCCAGTACTTC. Protein sequence: CASSYQGLAGSETQYF.

This sequence joins TRBV27 and TRBJ2-1; TRBD1 matches at 12 bases. Unmatched junction bases numbered 17, after V lost 6 bases and J lost 2 bases. The CDR3 sequence is 20 residues long. Germline V gene lookup returns CDR1 MNHEY and CDR2 SMNVEV (reference sequence). CDR3 nucleotide sequence: TGTGCCAGCAGGCCCCGGGACAGGGGGCGCGGTCAGCGCCCCTACAATGAGCAGTTCTTC. Protein sequence: CASRPRDRGRGQRPYNEQFF.

The chain carries TRBV5-5 and TRBJ1-2; D is perhaps TRBD1 (6 bases). This CDR3 has 16 amino acids. V was cut by 4 bases and J by 4 bases, with 20 bases left in between. CDR1 and CDR2 (germline): SGHKS, YYEKEE (reference sequence). The CDR3 nucleotides read TGTGCCAGCAGCCCCCGAAGGGGGAGGGAAGGCTATGGCTACACCTTC. This encodes CASSPRRGREGYGYTF.

The chain carries TRBV5-1 and TRBJ2-3; D gene unclear. V was trimmed by 0 bases and J by 0 bases, leaving 5 bases between them. From germline, CDR1 is SGHRS and CDR2 YFSETQ. CDR3 size: 14 residues. The CDR3 bases are TGCGCCAGCAGCTTGGCCACTAGCACAGATACGCAGTATTTT. This encodes CASSLATSTDTQYF. Together with reference TRBV5-1 and TRBJ2-3, the CDR3 gives the full variable domain: KAGVTQTPRYLIKTRGQQVTLSCSPISGHRSVSWYQQTPGQGLQFLFEYFSETQRNKGNFPGRFSGRQFSNSRSEMNVSTLELGDSALYLCASSLATSTDTQYFGPGTRLTVL.

The chain recombines TRBV6-2 or TRBV6-3 with TRBJ1-1; D gene ambiguous. V was shortened by 4 bases and J by 4 bases, with 13 bases between the two germline ends. Per the germline V gene, CDR1 is MNHEY and CDR2 is SVGEGT. There are 14 residues in the CDR3. The CDR3 DNA reads as TGTGCCAGCAGTTGGAACGACATTAGCACTGAAGCTTTCTTT. Amino acid sequence: CASSWNDISTEAFF.

The chain has TRBV3-1 (or the pseudogene TRBV3-2) and TRBJ2-4, with a possible D match to TRBD2 (5 bases). This CDR3 is built from 17 residues. Per germline, CDR1 LGHDT and CDR2 YNNKEL (reference sequence). With 0 bases removed from V and 2 bases from J, the gap between germline ends came to 14 bases. CDR3 region: CASSQDLRDWTKNIQYF. Written as DNA, the CDR3 is TGTGCCAGCAGCCAAGATCTTCGGGATTGGACCAAAAACATTCAGTACTTC.

For this clone: A junction end diverges from the germline sequence, so it may reflect a read error. The chain uses TRBV11-2 and TRBJ2-4; TRBD2 matches at 12 bases. Germline V lookup: CDR1 SGHAT, CDR2 FQNNGV. This CDR3 has 14 amino acids. CDR3 in amino acids: CASTQSLAGGGLWF. CDR3 coding DNA: TGTGCCAGCACCCAATCCCTAGCGGGGGGGGGTTTGTGGTTC.